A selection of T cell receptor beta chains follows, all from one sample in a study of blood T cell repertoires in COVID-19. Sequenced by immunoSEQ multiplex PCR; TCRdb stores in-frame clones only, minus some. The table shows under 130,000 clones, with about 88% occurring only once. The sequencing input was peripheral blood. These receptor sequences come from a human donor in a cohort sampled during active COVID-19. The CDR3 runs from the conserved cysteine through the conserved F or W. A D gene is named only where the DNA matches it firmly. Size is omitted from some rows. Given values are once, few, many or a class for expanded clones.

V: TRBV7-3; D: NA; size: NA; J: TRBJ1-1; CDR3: CASSAQFNTEAFF; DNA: TGTGCCAGCAGCGCTCAGTTCAACACTGAAGCTTTCTTT
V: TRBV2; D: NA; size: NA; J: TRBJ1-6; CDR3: CASILHVSYNSPLHF; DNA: TGTGCCAGCATTTTACATGTCTCCTATAATTCACCCCTCCACTTT
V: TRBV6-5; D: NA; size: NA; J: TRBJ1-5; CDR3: CASTHDSINQPQHF; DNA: TGTGCCAGCACTCACGACAGCATCAATCAGCCCCAGCATTTT
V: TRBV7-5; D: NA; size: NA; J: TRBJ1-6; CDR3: CVRSNPGGYNSPLHF; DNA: TGTGTCAGAAGCAACCCCGGGGGTTATAATTCACCCCTCCACTTT
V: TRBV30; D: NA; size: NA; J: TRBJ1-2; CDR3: CAWIRSFYRYTF; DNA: TGTGCCTGGATCAGAAGTTTTTATCGCTACACCTTC
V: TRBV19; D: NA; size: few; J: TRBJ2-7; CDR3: CASSPWGHNEQYF; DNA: TGTGCCAGTAGTCCGTGGGGACATAACGAGCAGTACTTC
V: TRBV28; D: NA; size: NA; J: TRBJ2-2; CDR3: CASSLGRSRCTGELFF; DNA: TGTGCCAGCAGTTTAGGAAGGAGTCGTTGCACCGGGGAGCTGTTTTTT
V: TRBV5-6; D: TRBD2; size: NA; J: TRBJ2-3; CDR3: CASSETTSGTADTQYF; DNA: TGTGCCAGCAGCGAAACAACTAGCGGGACTGCAGATACGCAGTATTTT
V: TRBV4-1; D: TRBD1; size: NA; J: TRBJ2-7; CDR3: CASSQGPRDSSYEQYF; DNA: TGCGCCAGCAGCCAAGGTCCAAGGGACAGCTCCTACGAGCAGTACTTC
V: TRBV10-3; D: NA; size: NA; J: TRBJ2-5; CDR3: CAISATDRTETQYF; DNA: TGTGCCATCAGTGCGACTGACAGGACCGAGACCCAGTACTTC
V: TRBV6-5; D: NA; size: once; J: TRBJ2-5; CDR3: CASSYSTGRQETQYF; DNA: TGTGCCAGCAGTTACTCGACTGGGAGGCAAGAGACCCAGTACTTC
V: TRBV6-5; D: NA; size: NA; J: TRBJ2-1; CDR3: CASSYFPSLGNEQFF; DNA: TGTGCCAGCAGTTACTTTCCTAGTTTGGGCAATGAGCAGTTCTTC
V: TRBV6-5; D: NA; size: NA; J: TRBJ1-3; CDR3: CASRTPSGNTIYF; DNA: TGTGCCAGCCGGACTCCCTCTGGAAACACCATATATTTT
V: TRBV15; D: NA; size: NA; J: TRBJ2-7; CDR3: CATSREGVYEQYF; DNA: TGTGCCACCAGCAGAGAAGGGGTCTACGAGCAGTACTTC
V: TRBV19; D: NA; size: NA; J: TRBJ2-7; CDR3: CASSPQGGSYEQYF; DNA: TGTGCCAGTAGTCCCCAGGGAGGCTCCTACGAGCAGTACTTC
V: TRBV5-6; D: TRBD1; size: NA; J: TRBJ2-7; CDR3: CASSLFGTGFYEQYF; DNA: TGTGCCAGCAGCTTGTTCGGGACAGGGTTCTACGAGCAGTACTTC
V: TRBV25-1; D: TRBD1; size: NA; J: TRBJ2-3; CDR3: CASSGGQGARDTQYF; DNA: TGTGCCAGCAGTGGAGGACAGGGGGCGCGTGATACGCAGTATTTT
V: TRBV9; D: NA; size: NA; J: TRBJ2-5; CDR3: CASSVVASGETQYF; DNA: TGTGCCAGCAGCGTAGTGGCCTCCGGGGAGACCCAGTACTTC
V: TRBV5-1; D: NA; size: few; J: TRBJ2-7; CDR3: CASSHEAAFYEQYF; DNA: TGCGCCAGCAGCCACGAAGCGGCCTTCTACGAGCAGTACTTC
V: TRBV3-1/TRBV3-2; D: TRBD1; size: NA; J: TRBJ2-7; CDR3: CASSHGGTGTYEQYF; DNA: TGTGCCAGCAGCCACGGGGGGACAGGGACCTACGAGCAGTACTTC
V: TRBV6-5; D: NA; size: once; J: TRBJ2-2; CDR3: CASTTGKHTGELFF; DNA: TGTGCCAGCACAACCGGGAAACACACCGGGGAGCTGTTTTTT
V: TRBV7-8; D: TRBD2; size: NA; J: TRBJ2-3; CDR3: CASSPRTSGSTDTQYF; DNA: TGTGCCAGCAGCCCGAGGACTAGCGGATCTACAGATACGCAGTATTTT
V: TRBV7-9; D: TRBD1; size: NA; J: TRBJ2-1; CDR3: CASGRSGTGVGNEQFF; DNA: TGTGCCAGCGGACGATCAGGGACAGGGGTTGGCAATGAGCAGTTCTTC
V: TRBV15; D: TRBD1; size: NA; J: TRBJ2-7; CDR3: CATSTMLGQGAYEQYF; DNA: TGTGCCACCAGCACAATGTTGGGACAGGGGGCCTACGAGCAGTACTTC
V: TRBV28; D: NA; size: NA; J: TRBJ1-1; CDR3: CASSQIPGYGNTEAFF; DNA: TGTGCCAGCAGTCAGATACCAGGGTATGGGAACACTGAAGCTTTCTTT
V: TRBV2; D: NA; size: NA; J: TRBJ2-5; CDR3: CASRRGSSLAEQTQYF; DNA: TGTGCCAGCCGAAGGGGGTCATCCCTTGCCGAACAGACCCAGTACTTC
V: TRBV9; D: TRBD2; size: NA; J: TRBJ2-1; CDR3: CASSVGDGGALEQFF; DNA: TGTGCCAGCAGCGTAGGGGACGGGGGGGCCCTTGAGCAGTTCTTC
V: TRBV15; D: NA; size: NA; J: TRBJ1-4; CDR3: CATSRRGIATNEKLFF; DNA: TGTGCCACCAGCAGACGAGGGATTGCAACTAATGAAAAACTGTTTTTT
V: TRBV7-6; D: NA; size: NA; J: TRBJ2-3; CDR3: CASSLAGEWGTDTQYF; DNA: TGTGCCAGCAGCTTAGCGGGCGAATGGGGCACAGATACGCAGTATTTT
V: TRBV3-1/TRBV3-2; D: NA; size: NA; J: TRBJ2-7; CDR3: CASSQGLFSYEQYF; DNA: TGTGCCAGCAGCCAAGGACTATTCTCCTACGAGCAGTACTTC
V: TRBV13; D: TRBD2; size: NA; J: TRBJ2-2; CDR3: CASSSNTITSGLTGELFF; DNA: TGTGCCAGCAGCTCTAATACGATTACTAGCGGTCTAACCGGGGAGCTGTTTTTT
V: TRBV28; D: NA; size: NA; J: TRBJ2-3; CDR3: CASSLHQQGDTDTQYF; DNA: TGTGCCAGCAGTTTACATCAACAGGGTGACACAGATACGCAGTATTTT